The 31 T cell receptor beta chains below were found in one sample sequenced in a study of cytomegalovirus exposure and HLA in healthy donors. PCR was performed using 60 Vbeta and 13 Jbeta primers. The data were produced by immunoSEQ multiplex PCR, yet TCRdb's version contains in-frame clones alone and is incomplete. The repertoire includes a few hundred thousand clones, around 77% of them detected once, and roughly 3% sits in the top ten. The sample consisted of PBMCs. These receptor sequences come from a woman aged 25 to 39 in good health and CMV-seronegative.

The chain employs TRBV5-5 and TRBJ2-1; no reliable D call. Trimming took off 4 bases at V and 8 bases at J, with 19 bases between the two ends. The CDR3 has 15 amino acids. CDR1 and CDR2 from the germline V gene are SGHKS and YYEKEE (reference sequence). CDR3 sequence: CASSPRLALLHEQFF. The DNA for the CDR3 is TGTGCCAGCAGCCCCCGCCTGGCCTTACTACATGAGCAGTTCTTC.

This sequence joins TRBV29-1 and TRBJ2-3; 14 nucleotides line up with TRBD2. Germline lookup yields CDR1 SQVTM and CDR2 ANQGSEA. The length of the CDR3 is 18 residues. Losses at the gene ends were 4 bases for V and 0 bases for J; bases not matched to a gene: 9. CDR3 amino acids: CSVAGTSGGLSSTDTQYF. DNA of the CDR3: TGCAGCGTTGCCGGGACTAGCGGGGGACTTTCTAGCACAGATACGCAGTATTTT.

J is TRBJ1-1 and V is TRBV5-1; no clear D gene. Trimming left V 0 bases short and J 1 base short, with 7 bases between. Per the germline V gene, CDR1 is SGHRS and CDR2 is YFSETQ. The CDR3 spans 14 residues. DNA of the CDR3: TGCGCCAGCAGCTTGGAGTACAGGAACACTGAAGCTTTCTTT. Its translation: CASSLEYRNTEAFF.

The gene calls are TRBV5-8 and TRBJ2-1, with a weak D call TRBD2 (6 bases). The ends were cut back, 6 bases at V and 10 bases at J, with 20 bases in the middle. The germline V gene encodes CDR1 SGHTS and CDR2 YDEGEE. CDR3 length: 14 amino acids. The CDR3 protein is CASNGGISGREQFF. The CDR3 DNA reads as TGTGCCAGCAACGGAGGGATTAGCGGAAGGGAGCAGTTCTTC.

The V gene is TRBV4-1, the J gene TRBJ2-3, with D possibly matching TRBD2 (5 bases). V dropped 0 bases and J dropped 4 bases, with 14 bases sitting between them. The germline V gene has CDR1 MGHRA and CDR2 YSYEKL. The CDR3 contains 16 residues. CDR3 region: CASSQEGAPGADTQYF. CDR3 nucleotides: TGCGCCAGCAGCCAAGAGGGCGCCCCCGGGGCAGATACGCAGTATTTT.

The rearrangement links TRBV5-5 to TRBJ1-3, with TRBD1 as a possible D gene (5 bases). V was pared by 0 bases and J by 3 bases, with 13 bases between. Germline V gene data show CDR1 as SGHKS and CDR2 as YYEKEE (reference sequence). The length of the CDR3 is 16 residues. CDR3: CASSLAGFEIGNTIYF. Written as DNA, the CDR3 is TGTGCCAGCAGCTTGGCAGGGTTCGAGATTGGAAACACCATATATTTT.

This chain uses TRBV9 with TRBJ2-3; D is perhaps TRBD1 (6 bases). Germline loops: CDR1 SGDLS, CDR2 YYNGEE. This CDR3 comprises 17 residues. V lost 3 bases, J lost 2 bases, and 19 bases lay in between. CDR3 amino acids: CASSAGTGKDPTDTQYF. CDR3 coding DNA: TGTGCCAGCAGCGCCGGTACAGGGAAGGACCCCACAGATACGCAGTATTTT. The full variable domain, with the rest looked up from reference TRBV9 and TRBJ2-3, is DSGVTQTPKHLITATGQRVTLRCSPRSGDLSVYWYQQSLDQGLQFLIQYYNGEERAKGNILERFSAQQFPDLHSELNLSSLELGDSALYFCASSAGTGKDPTDTQYFGPGTRLTVL.

The chain joins TRBV11-2 to TRBJ1-6; D is undetermined. The V gene's germline CDR1 is SGHAT and CDR2 FQNNGV. The CDR3 length is 19 residues. V was trimmed by 1 base and J by 0 bases, leaving 16 bases between them. CDR3 amino acids: CASSLGAPVWYSYNSPLHF. In DNA form, the CDR3 reads TGTGCCAGCAGCTTAGGGGCCCCCGTCTGGTACTCCTATAATTCACCCCTCCACTTT.

This rearrangement joins TRBV6-5 to TRBJ2-1, with no clear D. V lost 6 bases to trimming and J lost 0 bases, with 9 bases between them. There are 14 residues in the CDR3. The V gene's germline CDR1 is MNHEY and CDR2 SVGAGI. The CDR3 is CASRPGFSYNEQFF. The DNA of the CDR3 is TGTGCCAGCAGGCCAGGCTTCTCCTACAATGAGCAGTTCTTC.

V gene TRBV6-5 combines with J gene TRBJ2-7, with D possibly matching TRBD1 (6 bases). Germline V gene sequence: CDR1 MNHEY, CDR2 SVGAGI. The V end lost 5 bases, the J end lost 2 bases, and 16 bases lay between the germline ends. The CDR3 loop spans 15 amino acids. The CDR3 DNA reads as TGTGCCAGCAGTAACCCGAACAGGGACACCTACGAGCAGTACTTC. It encodes CASSNPNRDTYEQYF.

The chain carries TRBV10-3 and TRBJ1-1, with a possible D match to TRBD1 (5 bases). CDR3 length: 14 residues. V dropped 1 base and J dropped 1 base, with 7 bases sitting between them. Germline CDR1 reads ENHRY; CDR2 reads SYGVKD. In nucleotides, the CDR3 is TGTGCCATCAGTGAGTTAACAGGGAACACTGAAGCTTTCTTT. Protein: CAISELTGNTEAFF.

This clone was seen a single time. The chain is built from TRBV27 and TRBJ1-1, with unresolved D. The V and J ends lost 3 bases and 11 bases respectively, with 16 bases between them. Germline V CDR1 and CDR2: MNHEY, SMNVEV (reference sequence). The CDR3 totals 13 residues. The CDR3 bases are TGTGCCAGCAGTTTTAGCGCCACGGGCGCGGCTTTCTTT. Its translation is CASSFSATGAAFF.

V gene TRBV15 combines with J gene TRBJ1-4; 7 bases are shared with TRBD1. Germline loops: CDR1 LNHNV, CDR2 YYDKDF (reference sequence). With 1 base clipped from V and 5 bases from J, the junction kept 4 bases outside the gene matches. This CDR3 has 15 amino acids. This chain's CDR3 is CATSRVKQGNEKLFF. The CDR3 region has the DNA TGTGCCACCAGCAGAGTGAAACAGGGGAATGAAAAACTGTTTTTT.

The chain has TRBV6-1 and TRBJ1-1; 9 bases are a match to TRBD1. Trimming took 5 bases from V and 1 from J; bases not matched to a gene: 5. This CDR3 comprises 15 residues. Germline V gene sequence: CDR1 MNHNS, CDR2 SASEGT. The CDR3 DNA follows: TGTGCCAGCAGTCGACAGGGGGAGGGGAACACTGAAGCTTTCTTT. Its translation is CASSRQGEGNTEAFF.

This clone has just a few counts. V and J are TRBV30 and TRBJ2-5, with 7 nucleotides matching TRBD2. The J call could be wrong; TRBJ2-7 is a better fit for the DNA end. The CDR3 sequence is 13 residues long. Germline-derived CDR1 and CDR2 are GTSNPN and SVGIG (reference sequence). The CDR3 DNA reads TGTGCCGGGGGTGGGCGGGAGACTTACGAGCAGTACTTC. Residues: CAGGGRETYEQYF.

The rearrangement links TRBV6-4 to TRBJ2-7, with TRBD1 matching over 7 bases. Trimming removed 0 bases from V and 2 bases from J; junction bases left unmatched: 4. Germline CDR1 is MRHNA and CDR2 is SNTAGT. This CDR3 spans 15 amino acids. The CDR3 protein is CASSDSRTGPYEQYF. CDR3 DNA: TGTGCCAGCAGTGACTCGAGGACAGGCCCCTACGAGCAGTACTTC.

This clone has just a few counts. In nucleotides, the CDR3 is TGTGCCAGCAGCCCAGGTATCCCTTTTGAGTACGAGCAGTACTTC. Protein product: CASSPGIPFEYEQYF. The genes are TRBV7-6 and TRBJ2-7; the D is unclear. The germline V gene encodes CDR1 SGHVS and CDR2 FNYEAQ. This CDR3 comprises 15 residues. The V end was cut by 5 bases, the J end by 4 bases, with 18 bases between.

V and J are TRBV30 and TRBJ2-3; 7 positions agree with TRBD1. V was pared by 6 bases and J by 2 bases, with 8 bases of the junction left unmatched. From germline, CDR1 is GTSNPN and CDR2 SVGIG (reference sequence). CDR3 length: 14 residues. CDR3 coding DNA: TGTGCCTGCCATGGGACAGTGTACACAGATACGCAGTATTTT. Amino acid sequence: CACHGTVYTDTQYF.

The gene calls are TRBV27 and TRBJ2-1; 13 bases are shared with TRBD2. Germline-derived CDR1 and CDR2 are MNHEY and SMNVEV (reference sequence). The V gene end was trimmed by 4 bases and the J gene end by 4 bases; junction bases not matched to a gene: 7. The length of the CDR3 is 17 residues. In nucleotides, the CDR3 is TGTGCCAGCAGTTATCGACTAGCGGGGGGCCTGTACAATGAGCAGTTCTTC. Its protein product is CASSYRLAGGLYNEQFF.

The chain uses TRBV28 and TRBJ1-2; weak D call: TRBD1 (5 bases). Trimming cost V 3 bases and J 8 bases, with 19 bases left between them. Per the germline V gene, CDR1 is MDHEN and CDR2 is SYDVKM. The CDR3 is 15 amino acids. CDR3 coding DNA: TGTGCCAGCAGTTTGCGCCAGGGTTCTCTAGGAGGCTACACCTTC. Protein product: CASSLRQGSLGGYTF.

The V and J genes are TRBV19 and TRBJ2-1; D unresolved. This CDR3 comprises 14 residues. Germline CDR1 is LNHDA and CDR2 is SQIVND (reference sequence). Trimming shortened V by 3 bases and J by 4 bases, and 10 bases separated the two germline ends. The chain's CDR3 is CASSIWAGYNEQFF. The CDR3, as DNA: TGTGCCAGTAGTATTTGGGCCGGATACAATGAGCAGTTCTTC. The full variable domain, with the rest looked up from reference TRBV19 and TRBJ2-1, is DGGITQSPKYLFRKEGQNVTLSCEQNLNHDAMYWYRQDPGQGLRLIYYSQIVNDFQKGDIAEGYSVSREKKESFPLTVTSAQKNPTAFYLCASSIWAGYNEQFFGPGTRLTVL.

This chain links TRBV5-1 with TRBJ2-1, with 11 bases fitting TRBD1. The trim removed 0 bases at V and 7 bases at J, leaving 3 bases unmatched. The CDR3 length is 15 residues. Per germline, CDR1 SGHRS and CDR2 YFSETQ. The CDR3, as DNA: TGCGCCAGCAGCTTGGAGGGGACAGGGGGAAATGAGCAGTTCTTC. Translating gives CASSLEGTGGNEQFF.

V gene TRBV9 combines with J gene TRBJ1-1; tentative D call: TRBD1 (5 bases). The CDR3 consists of 16 residues. Germline CDR1 is SGDLS and CDR2 is YYNGEE. Trimming removed 0 bases from V and 4 bases from J, with 16 bases in between. CDR3 sequence reads: CASSVDPHQGTTEAFF. Written as DNA, the CDR3 is TGTGCCAGCAGCGTAGACCCCCACCAGGGTACCACTGAAGCTTTCTTT.

This clone occurred once. The genes are TRBV5-4 and TRBJ2-2, with D perhaps matching TRBD2 (6 bases). Trimming left V 2 bases short and J 5 bases short, with 13 bases between. The germline V gene encodes CDR1 SGHNT and CDR2 YYREEE (reference sequence). This CDR3 spans 15 amino acids. DNA of the CDR3: TGTGCCAGCAGCTTTAGGACGGAGGGAACCGGGGAGCTGTTTTTT. Its translation is CASSFRTEGTGELFF.

The chain carries TRBV2 and TRBJ1-1; 9 positions agree with TRBD1. The V gene's germline CDR1 is SNHLY and CDR2 FYNNEI. This CDR3 is 15 amino acids long. Trimming removed 7 bases from V and 2 bases from J; junction bases left unmatched: 8. The DNA of the CDR3 is TGTGCCAGCAAAGAGACAGGGGGTATTAACACTGAAGCTTTCTTT. Translation gives CASKETGGINTEAFF.

This clone was observed a few times. V is TRBV6-5 and J is TRBJ1-5, with TRBD1 as a possible D gene (6 bases). CDR1 and CDR2 from the germline V gene are MNHEY and SVGAGI. V was clipped by 6 bases and J by 6 bases, with 18 bases between them. CDR3 length: 15 residues. The CDR3: CASRRDSGGGQPQHF. Here the CDR3 DNA reads TGTGCCAGCAGACGAGACTCGGGAGGGGGTCAGCCCCAGCATTTT.

The table lists this clone with a few counts. This chain's CDR3 is CASSADRNSNYGYTF. The DNA of the CDR3 is TGTGCCAGCTCAGCCGACAGAAATTCAAACTATGGCTACACCTTC. J is TRBJ1-2 and V is TRBV18, with D maybe TRBD1 (5 bases). The germline gives CDR1 KGHSH, CDR2 LQKENI. Trimming took off 5 bases at V and 2 bases at J, with 15 bases between the two ends. The CDR3 runs to 15 residues.

The J gene is TRBJ2-5, the V gene TRBV7-2, with 9 bases aligning to TRBD2. Germline V CDR1 and CDR2: SGHTA, FQGNSA. The CDR3 consists of 16 residues. After removal of 1 base from V and 2 bases from J, the junction contained 5 bases not matched to a gene. In DNA form, the CDR3 reads TGTGCCAGCAGCTTAGGAGGGCTAGCGGGGCAAGAGACCCAGTACTTC. Translated: CASSLGGLAGQETQYF.

This clone has just a few counts. This chain connects TRBV4-1 to TRBJ1-5; weak D call: TRBD1 (6 bases). V was pared by 0 bases and J by 7 bases, with 10 bases between. CDR3 size: 14 residues. Germline V lookup: CDR1 MGHRA, CDR2 YSYEKL. In nucleotides, the CDR3 is TGCGCCAGCAGCCAAGATCAGGGGATCCAGCCCCAGCATTTT. It translates to CASSQDQGIQPQHF.

V usage is TRBV6-1 and J usage is TRBJ2-7; the D gene is possibly TRBD1 (6 bases). Trimming removed 0 bases from V and 5 bases from J, with 14 bases in between. The CDR3 totals 15 residues. Per germline, CDR1 MNHNS and CDR2 SASEGT. The CDR3 region has the DNA TGTGCCAGCAGTGAAGCTGTACAGGGCCTCGACGAGCAGTACTTC. Its translation is CASSEAVQGLDEQYF.

The chain carries TRBV4-1 and TRBJ2-1, with 13 nucleotides matching TRBD2. Germline-derived CDR1 and CDR2 are MGHRA and YSYEKL. The CDR3 extends over 17 amino acids. With V trimmed by 3 bases and J by 8 bases, 10 bases remained unmatched. Here the CDR3 DNA reads TGCGCCAGCAGCCATCCTCTGACTAGCGGGAGGAAACATGAGCAGTTCTTC. This gives the protein CASSHPLTSGRKHEQFF.